What follows are 25 T cell receptor beta chains derived from one specimen sequenced in a study of blood T cell repertoires in COVID-19. Sequencing used immunoSEQ multiplex PCR; TCRdb keeps in-frame clones, though not all of them. The sample lists more than 250,000 clones; under 90% were seen once. The specimen sequenced was peripheral blood. The receptor set was obtained from a human donor in a cohort sampled during active COVID-19.

In this sample, this clone turned up many times. This chain connects TRBV2 to TRBJ1-2; tentative D call: TRBD1 (6 bases). The CDR3 loop spans 14 amino acids. Trimming took 4 bases from V and 7 from J, leaving 16 bases between them. Per germline, CDR1 SNHLY and CDR2 FYNNEI. The CDR3 DNA follows: TGTGCCAGCAGTGGAGACAGGAGTTTGAGTGGCTACACCTTC. It specifies CASSGDRSLSGYTF.

This chain joins TRBV7-8 and TRBJ2-7; the D gene is possibly TRBD1 (5 bases). Germline V gene sequence: CDR1 SGHVS, CDR2 FQNEAQ. The ends were cut back, 0 bases at V and 3 bases at J, with 9 bases in the middle. The CDR3 has 14 residues. The DNA of the CDR3 is TGTGCCAGCAGCTTAGCAGACAGCCACTACGAGCAGTACTTC. This encodes CASSLADSHYEQYF. Combining the CDR3 with reference TRBV7-8 and TRBJ2-7 gives the whole variable domain GAGVSQSPRYKVAKRGQDVALRCDPISGHVSLFWYQQALGQGPEFLTYFQNEAQLDKSGLPSDRFFAERPEGSVSTLKIQRTQQEDSAVYLCASSLADSHYEQYFGPGTRLTVT.

The genes are TRBV19 and TRBJ1-5; no definite D call. Deletions cut 3 bases from V and 4 bases from J, with 13 bases between. This CDR3 region has 15 residues. Looked up from germline, CDR1 is LNHDA and CDR2 is SQIVND (reference sequence). CDR3 loop: CASSIGKAINQPQHF. CDR3 DNA: TGTGCCAGTAGTATCGGGAAAGCCATAAATCAGCCCCAGCATTTT.

The chain combines TRBV19 with TRBJ2-4, with 8 nucleotides matching TRBD1. Trimming at V came to 4 bases and at J to 7 bases, leaving 6 bases not matched to a gene. The CDR3 totals 14 residues. The V gene's germline CDR1 is LNHDA and CDR2 SQIVND (reference sequence). CDR3 amino acids: CASSTTRTGNIQYF. The CDR3 bases are TGTGCCAGTAGTACTACCCGGACAGGGAACATTCAGTACTTC.

The rearrangement joins TRBV5-6 to TRBJ2-3; the match to TRBD1 covers 11 bases. The CDR3 loop spans 17 amino acids. V dropped 3 bases and J dropped 0; count of bases not matched to a gene: 6. The germline CDR1 and CDR2 sequences are SGHDT and YYEEEE. The CDR3 here is CASSYLRDRGSTDTQYF. For the CDR3, the DNA is TGTGCCAGCAGCTATCTCCGGGACAGGGGGAGCACAGATACGCAGTATTTT.

This rearrangement joins TRBV6-6 to TRBJ2-1; 8 positions agree with TRBD2. The germline V gene encodes CDR1 MNHNY and CDR2 SVGAGI (reference sequence). V trimming: 2 bases; J trimming: 4 bases; junction bases outside the gene matches: 4. The CDR3 sequence is 15 residues long. CDR3 sequence (DNA): TGTGCCAGCAGTTACGAACGGGGGGGGTACAATGAGCAGTTCTTC. Translation gives CASSYERGGYNEQFF.

The rearrangement uses TRBV19 and TRBJ1-1, with 8 bases identical to TRBD1. Losses at the gene ends were 1 base for V and 5 bases for J; bases not matched to a gene: 6. The CDR3 has 15 residues. Germline V CDR1 and CDR2: LNHDA, SQIVND (reference sequence). CDR3 coding DNA: TGTGCCAGTAGTATAGGTGCAGGGGGCAGGACTGAAGCTTTCTTT. Its translation: CASSIGAGGRTEAFF. Supplemented by reference TRBV19 and TRBJ1-1, the full variable domain reads DGGITQSPKYLFRKEGQNVTLSCEQNLNHDAMYWYRQDPGQGLRLIYYSQIVNDFQKGDIAEGYSVSREKKESFPLTVTSAQKNPTAFYLCASSIGAGGRTEAFFGQGTRLTVV.

The chain couples TRBV3-1 (or the pseudogene TRBV3-2) to TRBJ2-1; 13 bases are shared with TRBD2. V shed 4 bases and J 9 bases; nucleotides not matched to a gene: 12. The CDR3 is 17 amino acids. CDR1 is LGHDT and CDR2 is YNNKEL in the germline V gene (reference sequence). DNA of the CDR3: TGTGCCAGCAGCCCGCGACTAGCGGGAGGCCTGGGCTCTGAGCAGTTCTTC. Its protein is CASSPRLAGGLGSEQFF.

This clone has a handful of counts. The J gene is TRBJ2-2, the V gene TRBV18; 8 bases agree with TRBD1. CDR1 KGHSH and CDR2 LQKENI come from the germline V gene. The CDR3 loop spans 18 amino acids. The ends lost 3 bases at V and 0 bases at J; junction bases unmatched: 9. CDR3 sequence reads: CASSPTGAGGPNTGELFF. CDR3 sequence (DNA): TGTGCCAGCTCACCGACGGGGGCAGGGGGCCCGAACACCGGGGAGCTGTTTTTT. Full variable domain (outside the CDR3, taken from reference TRBV18 and TRBJ2-2): NAGVMQNPRHLVRRRGQEARLRCSPMKGHSHVYWYRQLPEEGLKFMVYLQKENIIDESGMPKERFSAEFPKEGPSILRIQQVVRGDSAAYFCASSPTGAGGPNTGELFFGEGSRLTVL.

The chain has TRBV6-5 and TRBJ2-1, with D possibly TRBD1 on 5 matching bases. This CDR3 spans 15 amino acids. Germline CDR1 and CDR2: MNHEY and SVGAGI. V gave up 7 bases and J gave up 10 bases, with 23 bases separating them. The chain's CDR3 is CASIKWWGGLTEQFF. Written as DNA, the CDR3 is TGTGCCAGCATCAAATGGTGGGGCGGCTTAACCGAGCAGTTCTTC.

The chain uses TRBV19 and TRBJ1-1, with D tentatively TRBD1 (5 bases). This CDR3 contains 11 residues. The V end was cut by 5 bases, the J end by 10 bases, with 11 bases between. Germline lookup yields CDR1 LNHDA and CDR2 SQIVND (reference sequence). CDR3 sequence (DNA): TGTGCCAGTAGTCAGGGCCATGGAGCTTTCTTT. Translating it yields CASSQGHGAFF.

J is TRBJ1-4 and V is TRBV19, with a weak D call TRBD1 (5 bases). The germline V gene encodes CDR1 LNHDA and CDR2 SQIVND (reference sequence). The CDR3 has 15 amino acids. Trimming shortened V by 5 bases and J by 0 bases, and 10 bases separated the two germline ends. CDR3 in amino acids: CASSFQGATNEKLFF. The CDR3 DNA is TGTGCCAGTAGTTTCCAGGGTGCAACTAATGAAAAACTGTTTTTT.

The V and J genes are TRBV9 and TRBJ1-4; D is perhaps TRBD1 (6 bases). The V end lost 4 bases, the J end lost 3 bases, and 22 bases lay between the germline ends. The CDR3 runs 18 residues. Germline values: CDR1 SGDLS, CDR2 YYNGEE. CDR3 sequence reads: CASSPRPGTLASNEKLFF. CDR3 bases: TGTGCCAGCAGCCCTCGTCCCGGGACATTGGCGTCTAATGAAAAACTGTTTTTT.

In nucleotides, the CDR3 is TGTGCCAGCAGGAAGGGGTCTACCTATGGCTACACCTTC. This translates into CASRKGSTYGYTF. The chain is built from TRBV7-2 and TRBJ1-2, with D possibly TRBD1 on 5 matching bases. CDR1 is SGHTA and CDR2 is FQGNSA in the germline V gene. V lost 6 bases and J 4 bases, leaving 12 bases between the germline ends. CDR3 size: 13 residues.

This chain's CDR3 is CASSTGTDTQYF. Written as DNA, the CDR3 is TGTGCCAGCTCAACTGGCACAGATACGCAGTATTTT. V and J are TRBV18 and TRBJ2-3, with D uncertain. Germline V gives CDR1 KGHSH, CDR2 LQKENI. V gave up 5 bases and J gave up 1 base, with 4 bases separating them. The CDR3 contains 12 residues.

V gene TRBV29-1 combines with J gene TRBJ2-7; maybe TRBD1 (6 bases). The CDR3 covers 12 residues. Germline V lookup: CDR1 SQVTM, CDR2 ANQGSEA. V lost 5 bases and J lost 3, with 11 bases in between. The CDR3 is CSVSTGRYEQYF. CDR3 DNA: TGCAGCGTTTCCACAGGGCGCTACGAGCAGTACTTC.

The genes are TRBV29-1 and TRBJ1-2, with 7 bases identical to TRBD1. The length of the CDR3 is 13 residues. Per the germline V gene, CDR1 is SQVTM and CDR2 is ANQGSEA. J was trimmed by 8 bases and V by 0 bases; bases with no gene match: 6. The CDR3 DNA is TGCAGCGTTGAAGACACAGGGGCTGGAGGCTACACCTTC. The encoded protein is CSVEDTGAGGYTF.

V and J are TRBV5-6 and TRBJ1-6; TRBD1 agrees at 7 bases. This CDR3 contains 15 residues. Germline V lookup: CDR1 SGHDT, CDR2 YYEEEE. J gave up 6 bases and V 0 bases, and 3 bases lay outside the gene matches. CDR3 in amino acids: CASSLGTGPNSPLHF. CDR3 nucleotides: TGTGCCAGCAGCTTGGGGACAGGCCCTAATTCACCCCTCCACTTT.

V gene TRBV7-2 combines with J gene TRBJ2-7; tentatively, D is TRBD2 (6 bases). V lost 9 bases and J 0 bases, leaving 15 bases between the germline ends. The CDR3 covers 14 residues. Germline values: CDR1 SGHTA, CDR2 FQGNSA. CDR3: CASGGAVSSYEQYF. For the CDR3, the DNA is TGTGCCAGTGGCGGGGCGGTTAGCTCCTACGAGCAGTACTTC.

The chain joins TRBV2 to TRBJ1-5, with a tentative D call TRBD1 (5 bases). V lost 6 bases to trimming and J lost 2 bases, with 14 bases between them. This CDR3 has 15 amino acids. Germline CDR1 reads SNHLY; CDR2 reads FYNNEI. CDR3 sequence (DNA): TGTGCCAGCAGCAGGTCAGGGAACGGCAATCAGCCCCAGCATTTT. It translates to CASSRSGNGNQPQHF.

V usage is TRBV27 and J usage is TRBJ2-7, with a tentative D call TRBD1 (6 bases). V was pared by 7 bases and J by 2 bases, with 18 bases between. Per the germline V gene, CDR1 is MNHEY and CDR2 is SMNVEV (reference sequence). CDR3 length: 15 amino acids. The CDR3 coding sequence is TGTGCCAGCACCCCCTCCTTACAGGGTACCTACGAGCAGTACTTC. Protein product: CASTPSLQGTYEQYF.

The gene calls are TRBV6-5 and TRBJ1-2; TRBD1 matches at 8 bases. The CDR3 consists of 13 residues. Germline V gene data show CDR1 as MNHEY and CDR2 as SVGAGI. V lost 4 bases and J lost 8; bases outside the gene matches: 6. CDR3 residues: CASSFQQGGGYTF. The DNA of the CDR3 is TGTGCCAGCAGTTTTCAACAGGGGGGAGGCTACACCTTC.

Worth noting for this clone: Relative to the germline gene, one junction end is altered; a read error may explain this. Written as DNA, the CDR3 is TGTGCCAGCAGCCAAGAGTCAGTGACTAGCGGGAGGCCTCGCTTC. It encodes CASSQESVTSGRPRF. The rearrangement joins TRBV3-1 (or the pseudogene TRBV3-2) to TRBJ2-7; 13 bases line up with TRBD2. This CDR3 region has 15 residues. Germline CDR1 is LGHDT and CDR2 is YNNKEL (reference sequence).

The chain uses TRBV19 and TRBJ1-2; 9 positions match TRBD1. Trimming at V came to 2 bases and at J to 5 bases, leaving 9 bases not matched to a gene. Germline lookup yields CDR1 LNHDA and CDR2 SQIVND (reference sequence). This CDR3 comprises 16 residues. The CDR3 loop reads CASSIPGTGKVYGYTF. DNA of the CDR3: TGTGCCAGTAGTATACCTGGGACAGGGAAGGTTTATGGCTACACCTTC.

The genes are TRBV11-2 and TRBJ2-7; no clear D gene. From germline, CDR1 is SGHAT and CDR2 FQNNGV. V was trimmed by 0 bases and J by 8 bases, leaving 8 bases between them. The CDR3 loop spans 12 amino acids. CDR3 sequence (DNA): TGTGCCAGCAGCTTAGAGAGGAACCAGCAGTACTTC. Residues: CASSLERNQQYF.